The 20 T cell receptor beta chains given below trace back to one sample, sequenced in a study of blood T cell repertoires in COVID-19. The method was immunoSEQ multiplex PCR; TCRdb's version includes in-frame clones alone and lacks a portion of them. The table lists around 94,000 clones, 80% to 90% of them singletons, with about 10% in the top ten. Sequenced material: peripheral blood. These receptors were obtained from a man in his forties or fifties with active or convalescent COVID-19.

V gene TRBV11-1 combines with J gene TRBJ2-5; 8 positions agree with TRBD2. Germline CDR1 SGHAT, CDR2 FQDESV (reference sequence). Trimming took 5 bases from V and 4 from J; bases not matched to a gene: 6. The CDR3 contains 14 residues. The CDR3 loop is CASSPLAGLETQYF. The CDR3 bases are TGTGCCAGCAGCCCTTTAGCGGGGTTAGAGACCCAGTACTTC.

CDR3 amino acids: CASSQVDRGIGELFF. CDR3 bases: TGCGCCAGCAGCCAAGTTGACAGGGGCATCGGGGAGCTGTTTTTT. The chain combines TRBV4-1 with TRBJ2-2; 8 bases match TRBD1. The germline gives CDR1 MGHRA, CDR2 YSYEKL. The V and J ends lost 1 base and 7 bases, in that order; junction bases with no gene match: 5. The CDR3 totals 15 residues.

The chain combines TRBV5-4 with TRBJ2-7; D might be TRBD2 (6 bases). The CDR3 runs to 15 residues. The germline V and J ends were trimmed by 3 bases and 1 base, with 14 bases remaining between them. Germline V CDR1 and CDR2: SGHNT, YYREEE (reference sequence). In DNA, the CDR3 is TGTGCCAGCAGCTCATATGGCGCGGGATCCTACGAGCAGTACTTC. Its translation: CASSSYGAGSYEQYF.

The table lists this clone with a count of one. The chain joins TRBV7-9 to TRBJ2-7; TRBD1 matches at 7 bases. Trimming at V came to 4 bases and at J to 2 bases, leaving 11 bases not matched to a gene. This CDR3 comprises 16 residues. Germline V gene lookup returns CDR1 SEHNR and CDR2 FQNEAQ (reference sequence). The CDR3 region has the DNA TGTGCCAGCAGCTCGGGAAACGAACAGGGGACCTACGAGCAGTACTTC. Encoded protein: CASSSGNEQGTYEQYF.

V gene TRBV6-2 or TRBV6-3 combines with J gene TRBJ1-5, with D maybe TRBD1 (6 bases). Trimming took off 6 bases at V and 7 bases at J, with 16 bases between the two ends. The length of the CDR3 is 14 residues. The germline V gene encodes CDR1 MNHEY and CDR2 SVGEGT. The chain's CDR3 is CASSPGGAGQPQHF. The CDR3 bases are TGTGCCAGCAGCCCGGGGGGGGCAGGGCAGCCCCAGCATTTT.

The V gene is TRBV4-3, the J gene TRBJ1-2, with TRBD1 as a possible D gene (5 bases). The CDR3 has 17 residues. The V end lost 4 bases, the J end lost 0 bases, and 18 bases lay between the germline ends. Germline CDR1 is LGHNA and CDR2 is YSLEER. CDR3 DNA sequence: TGCGCCAGCAGCCCTTCTGGGGCAAGACCTGCTAACTATGGCTACACCTTC. This codes for CASSPSGARPANYGYTF.

This chain connects TRBV7-9 to TRBJ1-6; TRBD1 is a possible D gene (5 bases). The CDR3 contains 15 residues. Germline assignment: CDR1 SEHNR and CDR2 FQNEAQ (reference sequence). Trimming removed 11 bases from V and 6 bases from J, with 20 bases in between. The CDR3 loop reads CAGESEAGLNSPLHF. CDR3 bases: TGTGCCGGGGAAAGCGAGGCAGGGCTTAATTCACCCCTCCACTTT.

The chain couples TRBV27 to TRBJ1-2, with 7 bases matching TRBD1. V was clipped by 6 bases and J by 6 bases; unmatched bases: 10. Germline-derived CDR1 and CDR2 are MNHEY and SMNVEV (reference sequence). CDR3 length: 14 amino acids. This CDR3 reads CASRRSGQVDGYTF. The CDR3 DNA is TGTGCCAGCAGACGCTCCGGACAGGTCGATGGCTACACCTTC.

The J gene is TRBJ2-1, the V gene TRBV12-3 or TRBV12-4, with unresolved D. CDR3 length equals 13 residues. The V end lost 3 bases, the J end lost 7 bases, and 10 bases lay between the germline ends. The CDR3 protein is CASSLVSRNEQFF. The CDR3 bases are TGTGCCAGCAGTTTGGTATCGAGGAATGAGCAGTTCTTC.

The V and J genes are TRBV11-2 and TRBJ2-3, with 8 positions matching TRBD2. Trimming at V came to 7 bases and at J to 6 bases, leaving 9 bases not matched to a gene. From germline, CDR1 is SGHAT and CDR2 FQNNGV. This CDR3 has 14 amino acids. This CDR3 is CASTSGLAGDTQYF. The CDR3 DNA reads TGTGCCAGCACCTCTGGACTAGCAGGGGATACGCAGTATTTT.

This clone was observed a few times. V and J are TRBV3-1 (or the pseudogene TRBV3-2) and TRBJ2-3; TRBD1 aligns across 10 bases. CDR3 length: 12 amino acids. The germline CDR1 and CDR2 sequences are LGHDT and YNNKEL (reference sequence). After removal of 5 bases from V and 12 bases from J, the junction contained 5 bases not matched to a gene. CDR3 nucleotides: TGTGCCAGCAGCACGACAGGGGGCCCCCAGTATTTT. Protein sequence: CASSTTGGPQYF.

This chain uses TRBV5-1 with TRBJ2-4; 11 bases agree with TRBD1. V shed 4 bases, J shed 1 base, and the junction held 10 bases outside the gene matches. The germline V gene has CDR1 SGHRS and CDR2 YFSETQ. CDR3 length equals 18 residues. CDR3: CASSLGQGELGAKNIQYF. The CDR3 coding sequence is TGCGCCAGCAGCCTGGGACAGGGGGAACTTGGGGCCAAAAACATTCAGTACTTC.

The chain uses TRBV11-2 and TRBJ1-1; D unclear. Germline CDR1 SGHAT, CDR2 FQNNGV. Trimming removed 5 bases from V and 7 bases from J, with 17 bases in between. The length of the CDR3 is 14 residues. The CDR3 DNA is TGTGCCAGCAGCCCCCTTTGGGTGCGGGGTGAAGCTTTCTTT. It is translated as CASSPLWVRGEAFF.

The CDR3 coding sequence is TGTGCCAGCAGCTTGGCCCTGCGGGAGCAGTACTTC. Its translation: CASSLALREQYF. The rearrangement links TRBV5-6 to TRBJ2-7; D is ambiguous. This CDR3 has 12 residues. V was shortened by 0 bases and J by 7 bases, with 8 bases between the two germline ends. Germline V gene sequence: CDR1 SGHDT, CDR2 YYEEEE.

V is TRBV27 and J is TRBJ1-5; TRBD1 matches at 7 bases. The CDR3 runs 13 residues. Losses at the gene ends were 6 bases for V and 7 bases for J; bases not matched to a gene: 6. CDR1 and CDR2 from the germline V gene are MNHEY and SMNVEV (reference sequence). CDR3 amino acids: CASSDRVEQPQHF. CDR3 DNA sequence: TGTGCCAGCAGCGACAGGGTTGAACAGCCCCAGCATTTT.

J is TRBJ2-3 and V is TRBV5-8, with 7 bases fitting TRBD1. This CDR3 has 15 amino acids. Germline trimming cut 9 bases from V and 6 bases from J; bases unmatched to any gene: 16. The germline gives CDR1 SGHTS, CDR2 YDEGEE. CDR3 bases: TGTGCCACCGTAGACAGGGAATGGGTTTGGGATACGCAGTATTTT. Amino acid sequence: CATVDREWVWDTQYF.

The chain uses TRBV3-1 (or the pseudogene TRBV3-2) and TRBJ1-5; D is undetermined. Germline loops: CDR1 LGHDT, CDR2 YNNKEL (reference sequence). V lost 3 bases, J lost 1 base, and 7 bases lay in between. This CDR3 has 14 residues. The CDR3 protein is CASSHLLSNQPQHF. DNA for the CDR3: TGTGCCAGCAGCCACCTACTGAGCAATCAGCCCCAGCATTTT.

This sequence joins TRBV21-1 and TRBJ1-4; whether TRBD1, the table's D call, matches the DNA was not checked. TRBV21-1 is described as a pseudogene. This CDR3 spans 17 amino acids. CDR3 DNA sequence: TGTGCCAGCAGCACCCTCCGACAGGAGGCAACTAATGAAAAACTGTTTTTT. This codes for CASSTLRQEATNEKLFF.

This clone has a handful of counts. This chain links TRBV2 with TRBJ1-5, with 9 nucleotides matching TRBD1. The V segment lost 6 bases and the J segment 0 bases; nucleotides outside the gene matches: 9. The CDR3 has 17 residues. Germline-derived CDR1 and CDR2 are SNHLY and FYNNEI. CDR3 nucleotides: TGTGCCAGCAGCCTTGGCCGACAGGGGGATAGCAATCAGCCCCAGCATTTT. Translating it yields CASSLGRQGDSNQPQHF. The full variable domain, its missing parts supplied by reference TRBV2 and TRBJ1-5, is EPEVTQTPSHQVTQMGQEVILRCVPISNHLYFYWYRQILGQKVEFLVSFYNNEISEKSEIFDDQFSVERPDGSNFTLKIRSTKLEDSAMYFCASSLGRQGDSNQPQHFGDGTRLSIL.

The chain has TRBV27 and TRBJ1-5; tentative D call: TRBD1 (6 bases). The CDR3 covers 18 residues. CDR1 and CDR2 (germline): MNHEY, SMNVEV (reference sequence). V lost 7 bases to trimming and J lost 3 bases, with 25 bases between them. The CDR3 DNA reads as TGTGCCAGCACCGACCCTTTTGTCTTCACAGGGACCAATCAGCCCCAGCATTTT. It yields the protein CASTDPFVFTGTNQPQHF.